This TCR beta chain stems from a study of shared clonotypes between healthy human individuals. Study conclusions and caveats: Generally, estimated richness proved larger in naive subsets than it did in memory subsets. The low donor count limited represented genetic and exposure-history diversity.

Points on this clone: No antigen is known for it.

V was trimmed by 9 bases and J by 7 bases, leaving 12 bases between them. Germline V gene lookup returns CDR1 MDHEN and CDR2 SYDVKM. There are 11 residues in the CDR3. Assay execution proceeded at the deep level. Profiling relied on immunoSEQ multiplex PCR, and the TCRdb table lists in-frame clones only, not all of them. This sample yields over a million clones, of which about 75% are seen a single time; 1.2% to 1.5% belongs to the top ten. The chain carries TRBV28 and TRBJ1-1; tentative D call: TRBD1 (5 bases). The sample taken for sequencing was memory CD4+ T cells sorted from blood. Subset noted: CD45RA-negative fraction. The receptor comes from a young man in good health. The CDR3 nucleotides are TGTGCCAGTAGAGGGGAAAATGAAGCTTTCTTT. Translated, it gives CASRGENEAFF.